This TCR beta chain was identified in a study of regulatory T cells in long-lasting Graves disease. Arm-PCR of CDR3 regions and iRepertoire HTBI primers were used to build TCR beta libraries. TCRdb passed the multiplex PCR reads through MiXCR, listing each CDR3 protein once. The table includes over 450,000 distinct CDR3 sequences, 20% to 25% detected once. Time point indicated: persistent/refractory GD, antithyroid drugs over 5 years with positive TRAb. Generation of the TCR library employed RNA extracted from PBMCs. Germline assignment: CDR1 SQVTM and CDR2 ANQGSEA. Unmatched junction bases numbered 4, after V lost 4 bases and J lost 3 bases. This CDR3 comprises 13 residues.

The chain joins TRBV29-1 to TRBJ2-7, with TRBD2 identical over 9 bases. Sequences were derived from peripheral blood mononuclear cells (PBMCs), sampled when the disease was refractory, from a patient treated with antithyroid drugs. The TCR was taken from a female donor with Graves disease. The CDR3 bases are TGCAGCGTTGTAGCGGGGGACGGCTACGAGCAGTACTTC. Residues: CSVVAGDGYEQYF.